Given below is one T cell receptor (beta chain) in context. It has no known antigen specificity. Within one base of it there is no much larger clone, and no base qualities were kept. This sample was taken from a study of blood T cell repertoires in COVID-19 (dated by TCRdb to the early 2020s). As for the study more broadly: Samples from collaborators originated in the United States, Italy and Spain and spanned both the acute and convalescent phases of COVID-19. The prospective study material was composed of cDNA or gDNA derived from T cells, B-cell-depleted T cells, or PBMCs. The dataset comprised deeply sampled blood TCRbeta repertoires from subjects exposed to, actively infected with, or recovered from COVID-19. A freely available public database, intended as a resource for researchers studying the immune response to SARS-CoV-2, is where the repertoires were released. The samples were drawn from the first 160 participants of the ongoing ImmuneRACE study and from 950 to 1,500 subjects provided by 6 global collaborators. Nearly every sample came with metadata listing a de-identified subject ID, COVID-19 status, age in years and sex. Where available, HLA class I and class II types were obtained from metadata supplied by the sample provider rather than from assay-based typing.

TCRbeta CDR3 regions were amplified from genomic DNA using the immunoSEQ Assay, a bias-controlled multiplex PCR. The authors' analysis ran thus. Within the assay, amplification of reference gene primers was used to estimate how many nucleated cells each sample contained. To quantify the absolute abundance of each unique TCRbeta CDR3 rearrangement, sequence reads were collapsed and filtered. Productive Simpson clonality was computed per sample as the square root of Simpson's diversity index over productive rearrangements. The immuneACCESS repertoire file appears here via TCRdb, limited to in-frame rearrangements. These files lack a portion of the clones; in checked studies, under half of the deficit traces to unresolved V genes, and the cause of the others is not known. V and J calls and clone size are given by that table; D and trimming were obtained from the DNA. The sample table lists over 250,000 clones, about nine tenths of them with a count of one. The top ten hold 2.6% of the sample.

Reading from cysteine to phenylalanine, the CDR3 counts 17 amino acids. Left in the record is the CDR3 DNA by itself, 51 bases read in frame from the first base. CDR1 is given as MDHEN and CDR2 as SYDVKM, both from the germline V gene. V is cut back by 4 bases and J by 1 base, with 9 bases in the junction unmatched. At one collaborating source in Seattle, patients were enrolled during active infection and were followed longitudinally through the course of disease. The collaborating institutions used their own protocols to collect whole blood in K2EDTA tubes. For TCRbeta analysis, collaborators shipped samples in one of three forms: frozen whole blood, isolated PBMCs, or DNA extracted from either of those sample types. Overall study results and their limits: Clinical and demographic metadata were provided uncurated, with the amount varying by source and participant.

The specimen sequenced was peripheral blood. Here the chain combines TRBV28 and TRBJ1-3; TRBD1 matches 8 bases in the middle. The source of this sequence is a person aged 18 to 29 with COVID-19, enrolled during active disease. The DNA is TGTGCCAGCAGTTCGGGACAGGTCAAATTTTCTGGAAACACCATATATTTT. Protein translation: CASSSGQVKFSGNTIYF.